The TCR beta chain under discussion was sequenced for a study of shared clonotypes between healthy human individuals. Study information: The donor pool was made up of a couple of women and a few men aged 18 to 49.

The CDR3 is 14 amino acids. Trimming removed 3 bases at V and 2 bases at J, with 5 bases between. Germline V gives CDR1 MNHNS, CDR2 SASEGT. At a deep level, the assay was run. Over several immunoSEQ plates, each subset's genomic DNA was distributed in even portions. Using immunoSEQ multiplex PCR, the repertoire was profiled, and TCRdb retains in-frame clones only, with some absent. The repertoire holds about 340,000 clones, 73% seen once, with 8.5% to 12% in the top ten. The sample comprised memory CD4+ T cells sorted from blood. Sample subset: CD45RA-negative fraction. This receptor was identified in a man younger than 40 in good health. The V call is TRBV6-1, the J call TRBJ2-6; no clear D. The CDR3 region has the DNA TGTGCCAGCAGTGATTTAGCTGGGGCCAACGTCCTGACTTTC. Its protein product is CASSDLAGANVLTF.